The source of this T cell receptor beta chain is a study of shared clonotypes between healthy human individuals. In the study overall: Per-donor plates numbered three CD4 naive, three CD4 memory, two CD8 naive and one CD8 memory.

Naive CD8 cells were CD45RO-negative, positively selected for CCR7, excluding terminally differentiated effector memory CD45RA+ cells. Profiling relied on immunoSEQ multiplex PCR, and the TCRdb table lists in-frame clones only, not all of them. The table includes around 640,000 clones, around 96% detected once. The CDR3 loop spans 15 amino acids. Germline V lookup: CDR1 ENHRY, CDR2 SYGVKD. V lost 4 bases, J lost 0 bases, and 13 bases lay in between. The receptor comes from a young woman in good health. Sample: naive CD8+ T cells sorted from blood. The chain combines TRBV10-3 with TRBJ2-7; D is undetermined. Here the CDR3 DNA reads TGTGCCATCAGTGCTCAGGCTATGGGCTCCTACGAGCAGTACTTC. This gives the protein CAISAQAMGSYEQYF.